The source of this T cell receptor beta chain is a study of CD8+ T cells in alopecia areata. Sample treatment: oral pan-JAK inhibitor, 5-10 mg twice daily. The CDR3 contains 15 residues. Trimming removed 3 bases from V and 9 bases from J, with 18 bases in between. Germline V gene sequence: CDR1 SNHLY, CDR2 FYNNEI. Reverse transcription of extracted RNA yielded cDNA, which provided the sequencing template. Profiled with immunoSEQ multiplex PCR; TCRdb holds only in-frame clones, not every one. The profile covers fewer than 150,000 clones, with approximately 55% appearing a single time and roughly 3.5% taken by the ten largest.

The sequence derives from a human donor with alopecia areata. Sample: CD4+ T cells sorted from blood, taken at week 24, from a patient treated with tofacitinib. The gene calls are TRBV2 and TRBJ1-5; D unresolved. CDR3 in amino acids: CASSEVSSRAGPQHF. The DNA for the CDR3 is TGTGCCAGCAGTGAGGTTTCTAGCCGGGCTGGGCCCCAGCATTTT.